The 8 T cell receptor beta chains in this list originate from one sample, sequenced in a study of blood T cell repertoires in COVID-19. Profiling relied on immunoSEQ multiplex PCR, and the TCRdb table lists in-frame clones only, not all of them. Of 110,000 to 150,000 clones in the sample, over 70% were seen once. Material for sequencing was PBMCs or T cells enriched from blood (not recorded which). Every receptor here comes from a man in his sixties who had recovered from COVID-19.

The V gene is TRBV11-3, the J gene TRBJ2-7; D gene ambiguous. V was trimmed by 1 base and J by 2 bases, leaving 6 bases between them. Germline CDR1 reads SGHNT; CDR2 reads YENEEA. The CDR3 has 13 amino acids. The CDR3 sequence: CASSLGGTYEQYF. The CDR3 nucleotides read TGTGCCAGCAGCTTAGGAGGAACCTACGAGCAGTACTTC.

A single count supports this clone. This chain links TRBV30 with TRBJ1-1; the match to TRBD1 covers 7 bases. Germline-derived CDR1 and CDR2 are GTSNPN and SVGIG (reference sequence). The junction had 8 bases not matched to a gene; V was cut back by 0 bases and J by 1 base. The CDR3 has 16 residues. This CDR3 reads CAWSVGLGQRNTEAFF. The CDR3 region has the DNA TGTGCCTGGAGTGTAGGTTTGGGACAGAGGAACACTGAAGCTTTCTTT.

This CDR3 reads CSASRGQIYGYTF. The CDR3 DNA reads TGCAGTGCTAGTAGGGGACAGATCTATGGCTACACCTTC. The J gene is TRBJ1-2, the V gene TRBV20-1, with 7 bases that match TRBD1. With V trimmed by 3 bases and J by 4 bases, 5 bases remained unmatched. Germline loops: CDR1 DFQATT, CDR2 SNEGSKA (reference sequence). CDR3 length: 13 residues.

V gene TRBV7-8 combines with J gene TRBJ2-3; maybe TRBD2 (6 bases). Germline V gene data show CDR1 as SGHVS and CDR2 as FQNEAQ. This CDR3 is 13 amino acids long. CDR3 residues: CAVGRGRADTQYF. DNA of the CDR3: TGTGCAGTAGGGCGGGGTAGGGCAGATACGCAGTATTTT.

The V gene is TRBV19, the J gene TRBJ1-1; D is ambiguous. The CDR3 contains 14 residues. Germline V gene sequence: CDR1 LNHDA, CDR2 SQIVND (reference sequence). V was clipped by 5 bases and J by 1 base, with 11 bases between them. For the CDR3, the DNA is TGTGCCAGTAGTGTCGTGACAACGAACACTGAAGCTTTCTTT. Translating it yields CASSVVTTNTEAFF. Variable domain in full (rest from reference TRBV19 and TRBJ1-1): DGGITQSPKYLFRKEGQNVTLSCEQNLNHDAMYWYRQDPGQGLRLIYYSQIVNDFQKGDIAEGYSVSREKKESFPLTVTSAQKNPTAFYLCASSVVTTNTEAFFGQGTRLTVV.

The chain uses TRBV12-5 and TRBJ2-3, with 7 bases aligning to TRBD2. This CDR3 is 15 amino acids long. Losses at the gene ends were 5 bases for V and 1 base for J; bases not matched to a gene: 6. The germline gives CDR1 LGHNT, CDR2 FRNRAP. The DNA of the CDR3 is TGTGCTAGTGGTACCAGCGGGAAGGGCACAGATACGCAGTATTTT. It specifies CASGTSGKGTDTQYF.

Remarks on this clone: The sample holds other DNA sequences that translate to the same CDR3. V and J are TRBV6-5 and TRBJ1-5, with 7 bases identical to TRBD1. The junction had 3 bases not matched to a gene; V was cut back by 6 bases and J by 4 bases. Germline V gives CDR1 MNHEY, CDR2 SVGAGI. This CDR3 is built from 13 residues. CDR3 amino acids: CASRRQGNQPQHF. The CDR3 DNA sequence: TGTGCCAGCAGGCGACAGGGAAATCAGCCCCAGCATTTT.

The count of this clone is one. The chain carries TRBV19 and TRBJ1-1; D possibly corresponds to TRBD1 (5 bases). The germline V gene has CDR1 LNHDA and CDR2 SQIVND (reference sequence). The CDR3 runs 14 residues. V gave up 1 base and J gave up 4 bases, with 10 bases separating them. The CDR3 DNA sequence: TGTGCCAGTAGTATAGGCGGGGGGATCACTGAAGCTTTCTTT. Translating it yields CASSIGGGITEAFF.